This TCR beta chain was observed in a study of blood T cell repertoires in COVID-19. Assay: immunoSEQ multiplex PCR; the TCRdb copy retains only in-frame clones and omits some. Counted here are under 300,000 clones, more than 75% occurring once; the ten biggest clones make up roughly 15%. This CDR3 comprises 10 residues. CDR1 is GTSNPN and CDR2 is SVGIG in the germline V gene (reference sequence). The ends were cut back, 8 bases at V and 7 bases at J, with 8 bases in the middle. The sequenced sample was PBMCs or T cells enriched from blood (not recorded which). The chain links TRBV30 to TRBJ2-2, with a tentative D call TRBD2 (5 bases). The sequence came from a man younger than 35 who had recovered from COVID-19. CDR3 protein: CATDYGELFF. The CDR3 DNA is TGTGCCACAGACTACGGGGAGCTGTTTTTT.